The 5 T cell receptor beta chains given below trace back to one sample, sequenced in a study of blood T cell repertoires in COVID-19. The protocol was immunoSEQ multiplex PCR, while the TCRdb copy is restricted to in-frame clones and leaves out a portion. The sample comprises hundreds of thousands of clones, about 90% of which are singletons, and 0.8% to 0.9% rests with the top ten. Sequenced: peripheral blood. The receptors derive from a young man with COVID-19, enrolled during active disease.

The V call is TRBV5-1, the J call TRBJ2-3; a weak D match, TRBD2 (6 bases). Germline CDR1 is SGHRS and CDR2 is YFSETQ. This CDR3 is 15 amino acids long. V was trimmed by 7 bases and J by 2 bases, leaving 17 bases between them. CDR3 region: CASGSPGLHTDTQYF. CDR3 nucleotide sequence: TGCGCCAGCGGGTCGCCGGGACTTCACACAGATACGCAGTATTTT. The variable domain in full, with the rest retrieved from reference TRBV5-1 and TRBJ2-3, is KAGVTQTPRYLIKTRGQQVTLSCSPISGHRSVSWYQQTPGQGLQFLFEYFSETQRNKGNFPGRFSGRQFSNSRSEMNVSTLELGDSALYLCASGSPGLHTDTQYFGPGTRLTVL.

This clone occurred once. The V gene is TRBV27, the J gene TRBJ2-7, with TRBD2 as a possible D gene (5 bases). CDR3 length: 14 amino acids. The V end lost 3 bases, the J end lost 6 bases, and 15 bases lay between the germline ends. Germline V lookup: CDR1 MNHEY, CDR2 SMNVEV (reference sequence). This CDR3 is CASSFRQRASEQYF. CDR3 DNA sequence: TGTGCCAGCAGTTTCAGGCAGAGGGCCTCCGAGCAGTACTTC.

This chain links TRBV28 with TRBJ2-7, with D tentatively TRBD1 (5 bases). The CDR3 length is 13 residues. CDR1 MDHEN and CDR2 SYDVKM come from the germline V gene. Between the trimmed V and J ends, which lost 5 bases and 9 bases, there was a span of 17 bases. CDR3 DNA: TGTGCCAGCAGTCCCCTAGGGGCTAACGGGCAGTACTTC. Residues: CASSPLGANGQYF.

This CDR3 reads CASSSGGTQNYGYTF. As DNA, the CDR3 is TGTGCCAGCAGTAGCGGGGGTACGCAAAACTATGGCTACACCTTC. The rearrangement uses TRBV28 and TRBJ1-2, with D possibly TRBD1 on 5 matching bases. From germline, CDR1 is MDHEN and CDR2 SYDVKM. V shed 5 bases and J shed 2 bases, with 15 bases lying between them. The CDR3 runs 15 residues.

V and J are TRBV2 and TRBJ2-7, with 9 nucleotides matching TRBD2. The CDR3 sequence is 12 residues long. CDR1 is SNHLY and CDR2 is FYNNEI in the germline V gene. J was trimmed by 11 bases and V by 7 bases; bases with no gene match: 9. DNA for the CDR3: TGTGCCAGCATGGGGGATGCGGGAGGGAAGTACTTC. This encodes CASMGDAGGKYF.